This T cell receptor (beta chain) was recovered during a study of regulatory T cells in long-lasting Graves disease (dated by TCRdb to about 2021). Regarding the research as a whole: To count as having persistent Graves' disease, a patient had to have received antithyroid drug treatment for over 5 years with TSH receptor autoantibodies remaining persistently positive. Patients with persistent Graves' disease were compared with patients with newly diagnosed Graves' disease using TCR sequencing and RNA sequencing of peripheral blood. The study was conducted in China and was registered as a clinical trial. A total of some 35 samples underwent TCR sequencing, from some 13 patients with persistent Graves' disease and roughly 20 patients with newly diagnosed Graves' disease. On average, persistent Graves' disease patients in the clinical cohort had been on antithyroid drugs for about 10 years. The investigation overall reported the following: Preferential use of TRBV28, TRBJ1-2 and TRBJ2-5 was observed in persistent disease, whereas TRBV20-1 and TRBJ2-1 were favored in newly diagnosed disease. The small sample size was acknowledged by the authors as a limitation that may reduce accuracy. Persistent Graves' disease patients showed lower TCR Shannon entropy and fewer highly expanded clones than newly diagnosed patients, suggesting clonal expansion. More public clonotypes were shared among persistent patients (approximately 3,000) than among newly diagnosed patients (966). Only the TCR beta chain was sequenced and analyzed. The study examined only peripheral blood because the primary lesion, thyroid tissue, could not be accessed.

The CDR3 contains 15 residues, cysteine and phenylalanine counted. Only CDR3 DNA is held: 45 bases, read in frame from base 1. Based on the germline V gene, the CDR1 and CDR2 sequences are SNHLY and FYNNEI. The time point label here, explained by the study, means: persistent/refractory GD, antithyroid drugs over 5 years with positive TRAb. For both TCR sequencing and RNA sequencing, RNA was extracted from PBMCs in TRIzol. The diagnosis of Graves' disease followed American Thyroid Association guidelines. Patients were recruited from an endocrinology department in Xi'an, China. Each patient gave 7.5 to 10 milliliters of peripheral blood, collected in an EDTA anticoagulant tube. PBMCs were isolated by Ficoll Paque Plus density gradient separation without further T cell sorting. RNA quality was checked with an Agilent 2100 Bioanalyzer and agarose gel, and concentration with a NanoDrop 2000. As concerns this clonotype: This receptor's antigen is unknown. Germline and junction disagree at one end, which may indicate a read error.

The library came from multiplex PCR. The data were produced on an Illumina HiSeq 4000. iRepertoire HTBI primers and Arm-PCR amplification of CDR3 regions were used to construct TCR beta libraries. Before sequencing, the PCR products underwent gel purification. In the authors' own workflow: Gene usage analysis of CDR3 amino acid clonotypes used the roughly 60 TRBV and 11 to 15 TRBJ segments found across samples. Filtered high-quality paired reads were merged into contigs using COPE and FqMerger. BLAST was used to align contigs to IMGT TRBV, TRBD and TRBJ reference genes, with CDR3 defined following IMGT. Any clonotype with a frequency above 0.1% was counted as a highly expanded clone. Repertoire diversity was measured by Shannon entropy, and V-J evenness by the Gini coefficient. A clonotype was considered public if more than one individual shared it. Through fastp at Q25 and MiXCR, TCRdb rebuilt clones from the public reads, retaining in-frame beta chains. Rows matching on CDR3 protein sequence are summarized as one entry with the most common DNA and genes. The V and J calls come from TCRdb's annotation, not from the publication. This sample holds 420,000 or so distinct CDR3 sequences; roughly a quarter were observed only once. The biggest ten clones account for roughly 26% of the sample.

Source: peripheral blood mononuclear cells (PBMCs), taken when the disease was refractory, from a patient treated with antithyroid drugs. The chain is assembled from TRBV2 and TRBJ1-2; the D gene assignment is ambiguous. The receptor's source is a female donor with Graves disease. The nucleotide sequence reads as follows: TGTGCCAGCGGTGAAGCGGGGTCAGCTAACTATGGCTACACCTTC. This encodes CASGEAGSANYGYTF.